This T cell receptor beta chain was recovered during a study of blood T cell repertoires in COVID-19. This CDR3 spans 15 amino acids. Trimming at V came to 6 bases and at J to 2 bases, leaving 6 bases not matched to a gene. Germline lookup yields CDR1 LNHDA and CDR2 SQIVND (reference sequence). The assay was immunoSEQ multiplex PCR, and TCRdb's table has in-frame clones only and misses some. Of about 120,000 clones listed, roughly 76% were seen once; the top ten hold over 9.5%. The TCR comes from a human donor in a cohort sampled during active COVID-19. V and J are TRBV19 and TRBJ1-5; 8 nucleotides line up with TRBD1. Sequencing was done on a sample of peripheral blood. The CDR3 here is CASSPGTGGNQPQHF. The DNA of the CDR3 is TGTGCCAGTAGCCCCGGGACAGGCGGCAATCAGCCCCAGCATTTT.